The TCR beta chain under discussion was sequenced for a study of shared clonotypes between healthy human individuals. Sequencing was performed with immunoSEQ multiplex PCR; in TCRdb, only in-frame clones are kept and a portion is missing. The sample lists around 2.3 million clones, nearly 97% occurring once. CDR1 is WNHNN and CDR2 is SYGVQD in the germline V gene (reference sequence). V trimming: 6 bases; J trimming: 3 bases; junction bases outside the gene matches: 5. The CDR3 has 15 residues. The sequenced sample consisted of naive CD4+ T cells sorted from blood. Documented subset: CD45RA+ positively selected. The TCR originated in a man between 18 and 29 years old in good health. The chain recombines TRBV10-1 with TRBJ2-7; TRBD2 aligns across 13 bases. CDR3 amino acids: CASRARLAGGYEQYF. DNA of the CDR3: TGCGCCAGCAGAGCCAGACTAGCGGGAGGCTACGAGCAGTACTTC.